This entry concerns a single TCR beta chain. Antigen unknown. This entry belongs to a study of T-cell reconstitution after alpha-beta-depleted transplantation in children. Study-wide results and limits: Once a year had passed after transplant, T-cell counts and diversity came mostly from newly produced T cells. Reportedly, alpha-beta T cells present about two months post-transplant originated from several hundred expanded clones of graft origin.

Unique molecular identifiers were incorporated during preparation of the TCRbeta library. A single record per CDR3 protein comes from TCRdb applying MiXCR to the PCR reads. The repertoire holds a few hundred thousand distinct CDR3 sequences, with roughly a quarter as singletons. This CDR3 comprises 23 residues. V lost 1 base and J lost 4; bases outside the gene matches: 26. Germline V gives CDR1 SGHNT, CDR2 YENEEA. The rearrangement links TRBV11-3 to TRBJ2-7, with 12 bases identical to TRBD1. Source: PBMCs, taken before TCRalphabeta/CD19-depleted stem cell transplant. The TCR sequence derives from a boy under two years old with Wiskott-Aldrich syndrome, due to receive a stem cell transplant. CDR3 amino acids: CASSLGSRDRGRLGTSWLYEQYF. The CDR3 coding sequence is TGTGCCAGCAGCTTAGGGAGCCGGGACAGGGGGCGCCTGGGAACCTCGTGGCTTTACGAGCAGTACTTC.